This T cell receptor beta chain came from a study of T-cell memory formation after mild COVID-19. Deletions cut 2 bases from V and 3 bases from J, with 10 bases between. From germline, CDR1 is GTSNPN and CDR2 SVGIG (reference sequence). The CDR3 covers 13 residues. This clonotype was observed a few times. TCRdb reprocessed the 5' RACE reads with MiXCR, giving one entry per CDR3 protein. The table has approximately 440,000 distinct CDR3 sequences, around 19% seen once. The sequenced sample was PBMCs or a T cell subset sorted from them (not recorded which). This sequence was found in an adult woman who had mild COVID-19 (a few samples of this study predate the infection). Cell type and time point are not known. The genes are TRBV30 and TRBJ1-1; D gene ambiguous. CDR3 sequence (DNA): TGTGCCTGGAGTTTGCAGGACGACACTGAAGCTTTCTTT. It encodes CAWSLQDDTEAFF.